This TCR beta chain was observed in a study of blood T cell repertoires in COVID-19. Study in general: Some COVID-19 samples were acute and others convalescent; all came from the United States, Italy and Spain. The analysed material was cDNA or gDNA that came from T cells, B-cell-depleted T cells, or PBMCs.

V was clipped by 5 bases and J by 0 bases, with 11 bases between them. This CDR3 has 14 amino acids. From germline, CDR1 is SGHTA and CDR2 FQGNSA. Clones were sequenced by immunoSEQ multiplex PCR, and TCRdb holds only the in-frame ones, with some missing. The top ten clones hold about 4.6% of a sample with hundreds of thousands of clones, around nine tenths of them seen once. The rearrangement links TRBV7-2 to TRBJ2-7; tentatively, D is TRBD1 (5 bases). This TCR came from a man aged 35-49 years with acute or convalescent COVID-19. The sequenced sample consisted of peripheral blood. CDR3 in amino acids: CASSLRQRSYEQYF. The DNA for the CDR3 is TGTGCCAGCAGCCTCCGACAGCGCTCCTACGAGCAGTACTTC.